This record looks at one T cell receptor beta chain sequence and its context. Its target is unknown. Measured with immunoSEQ multiplex PCR; TCRdb has only the in-frame clones, and not every one. The sample lists around 58,000 clones, roughly four fifths occurring once. This specimen comes from a study of T cell responses to AZD1222 COVID-19 vaccine. Trimming took 7 bases from V and 6 from J; bases not matched to a gene: 23. Germline values: CDR1 LNHDA, CDR2 SQIVND (reference sequence). This CDR3 is built from 20 residues. Notes on the study in general: White British people made up most donors, females outnumbered males, and clonal diversity was possibly underestimated. Seropositive at baseline were only a handful of AZD1222 recipients. None of the repertoires were sampled until the peak T cell response had passed.

This clonotype was obtained from an adult in good health. The sample in question was peripheral blood, obtained on day 0 of AZD1222 vaccination. The chain uses TRBV19 and TRBJ2-1; 11 nucleotides match TRBD2. The DNA for the CDR3 is TGTGCCAGTACCCTTTCCTCCCCACCCCCACTAGCGGGGGTAATCAATGAGCAGTTCTTC. This encodes CASTLSSPPPLAGVINEQFF.